This T cell receptor (beta chain) was sequenced during a study of shared clonotypes between healthy human individuals. The wider study: Aged between 18 and 49, the donors were two women and three men.

Regarding this clone: Its cognate antigen is unknown. The sample carries other DNA sequences with the same CDR3.

Every donor was a Caucasian adult from Nashville, Tennessee. The germline V and J ends were trimmed by 5 bases and 2 bases, with 11 bases remaining between them. Germline CDR1 and CDR2: SGHNT and YYREEE (reference sequence). This CDR3 has 15 residues. Assay: immunoSEQ multiplex PCR; the TCRdb copy retains only in-frame clones and omits some. Of roughly 380,000 clones listed, about 96% are singletons. Findings of the study overall: Shared clonotypes across all four donors exceeded non-shared ones in generation probability. Shared across several donors were around 4.7% of the naive CD4 clonotypes.

The source material was memory CD8+ T cells sorted from blood. As to subset: CD45RO+ cells pooled with CCR7-negative TemRA cells. The rearrangement joins TRBV5-4 to TRBJ2-6, with D possibly matching TRBD1 (7 bases). This clonotype was obtained from a man aged 25 to 40 in good health. The CDR3 is CASSFRGAGANVLTF. Written as DNA, the CDR3 is TGTGCCAGCAGTTTCAGGGGGGCTGGGGCCAACGTCCTGACTTTC.